This TCR beta chain came from a study of early T cells in non-severe SARS-CoV-2 infection. Overall study context: Chains stayed unpaired after sequencing of bulk RNA from unsorted whole blood.

Attachment of unique molecular identifiers was made to individual cDNA molecules. In TCRdb, the 5' RACE reads were re-called with MiXCR into one record per CDR3 protein. The table lists over 60,000 distinct CDR3 sequences, 10% of them singletons. This clonotype has only a few counts. Its matching antigen is unknown. V dropped 2 bases and J dropped 3 bases, with 8 bases sitting between them. Germline lookup yields CDR1 SGHKS and CDR2 YYEKEE (reference sequence). The length of the CDR3 is 13 residues. Study findings and constraints: VDJdb-based matching was biased toward anti-spike CD8 responses and missed private and CD4 specificities.

The sequence was obtained from an adult who was a healthcare worker with PCR-confirmed SARS-CoV-2 infection or an uninfected control (not recorded which). The sample was whole blood, taken at baseline. The V gene is TRBV5-5, the J gene TRBJ1-1; no definite D call. Here the CDR3 DNA reads TGTGCCAGCAGCTTCTACGGGGACACTGAAGCTTTCTTT. This gives the protein CASSFYGDTEAFF.